These 8 T cell receptor beta chains were all obtained from the same sample, sequenced in a study of blood T cell repertoires in COVID-19. The data were produced by immunoSEQ multiplex PCR, yet TCRdb's version contains in-frame clones alone and is incomplete. The table lists approximately 300,000 clones, 85% of them singletons. The material sequenced was PBMCs or T cells enriched from blood (not recorded which). These receptors were obtained from a woman in her 30s who had been exposed to COVID-19.

V is TRBV5-1 and J is TRBJ2-7, with D possibly matching TRBD2 (6 bases). This CDR3 has 15 amino acids. The V gene lost 8 bases and the J gene lost 5 bases, with 23 bases spanning the gap. Germline V gives CDR1 SGHRS, CDR2 YFSETQ. The CDR3 DNA is TGCGCCAGTTATAATCCGGGACGCGGCGGGGACGAGCAGTACTTC. Amino acid sequence: CASYNPGRGGDEQYF. The variable domain in full, with the rest retrieved from reference TRBV5-1 and TRBJ2-7, is KAGVTQTPRYLIKTRGQQVTLSCSPISGHRSVSWYQQTPGQGLQFLFEYFSETQRNKGNFPGRFSGRQFSNSRSEMNVSTLELGDSALYLCASYNPGRGGDEQYFGPGTRLTVT.

The chain couples TRBV6-2 or TRBV6-3 to TRBJ2-7, with 9 bases fitting TRBD1. Trimming removed 4 bases from V and 1 base from J; junction bases left unmatched: 5. The CDR3 is 15 amino acids. CDR1 MNHEY and CDR2 SVGEGT come from the germline V gene. The CDR3 DNA follows: TGTGCCAGCAGTTGGGGACAGGGTCCTTCCTACGAGCAGTACTTC. Protein: CASSWGQGPSYEQYF.

V gene TRBV6-5 combines with J gene TRBJ2-1, with D unclear. Germline values: CDR1 MNHEY, CDR2 SVGAGI. V shed 6 bases and J shed 0 bases, with 12 bases lying between them. This CDR3 is 15 amino acids long. The CDR3 here is CASRNIAPSYNEQFF. The DNA for the CDR3 is TGTGCCAGCAGGAACATAGCCCCCTCCTACAATGAGCAGTTCTTC.

This clone was counted a single time. This chain links TRBV19 with TRBJ1-2, with D perhaps TRBD1 (6 bases). The CDR3 sequence is 16 residues long. The germline V gene has CDR1 LNHDA and CDR2 SQIVND (reference sequence). V was cut by 3 bases and J by 3 bases, with 17 bases left in between. The CDR3 region is CASSIGTSRAHYGYTF. CDR3 coding DNA: TGTGCCAGTAGTATCGGGACAAGCAGGGCACACTATGGCTACACCTTC.

This clone was seen a single time. This sequence joins TRBV5-1 and TRBJ1-2, with 8 bases aligning to TRBD1. The trim removed 7 bases at V and 5 bases at J, leaving 7 bases unmatched. Germline lookup yields CDR1 SGHRS and CDR2 YFSETQ. CDR3 length equals 13 residues. CDR3 coding DNA: TGCGCCAGCGCCCCAGGACAGGGATATGGCTACACCTTC. Translation gives CASAPGQGYGYTF.

This chain links TRBV27 with TRBJ2-4; D is ambiguous. Germline CDR1 MNHEY, CDR2 SMNVEV (reference sequence). Trimming removed 4 bases at V and 1 base at J, with 17 bases between. The CDR3 has 17 amino acids. CDR3 DNA sequence: TGTGCCAGCAGTTCTTCTGGCGGCCCATTGGCCAAAAACATTCAGTACTTC. It is translated as CASSSSGGPLAKNIQYF.

The V call is TRBV5-4, the J call TRBJ1-2; D might be TRBD1 (6 bases). The CDR3 contains 13 residues. In germline, CDR1 is SGHNT, CDR2 YYREEE (reference sequence). With 6 bases removed from V and 2 bases from J, the gap between germline ends came to 11 bases. CDR3 DNA sequence: TGTGCCAGCACCCTTACAGGGAACTATGGCTACACCTTC. Its protein product is CASTLTGNYGYTF.

This rearrangement joins TRBV4-1 to TRBJ2-6, with 8 bases that match TRBD1. Germline V gene sequence: CDR1 MGHRA, CDR2 YSYEKL. CDR3 size: 19 residues. V was clipped by 0 bases and J by 0 bases; unmatched bases: 7. CDR3 amino acids: CASSQDRGTGASGANVLTF. The CDR3 region has the DNA TGCGCCAGCAGCCAAGATAGAGGGACAGGAGCCTCTGGGGCCAACGTCCTGACTTTC.